Listed below are T cell receptor beta chains from one sample, sequenced in a study of blood T cell repertoires in COVID-19. Assay used: immunoSEQ multiplex PCR; TCRdb lists only in-frame clones, some missing. The sample comprises tens of thousands of clones, about 74% of which are singletons, and about 3.9% rests with the top ten. Sequenced sample: peripheral blood. These receptors came from a man between 65 and 85 years old with COVID-19, enrolled during active disease. CDR3s include the opening cysteine and the closing phenylalanine or tryptophan. Clone size is given for some rows only: seen once, a few or many times, or a class if the clone is expanded.

j_call: TRBJ2-2; cdr3_length: 17; v_call: TRBV19; clone_size: few; cdr3_aa: CASNKPTGQGRTGELFF
j_call: TRBJ1-6; cdr3_length: 14; v_call: TRBV20-1; clone_size: NA; cdr3_aa: CSASGPMRNSPLHF
j_call: TRBJ1-1; cdr3_length: 15; v_call: TRBV5-1; clone_size: few; cdr3_aa: CASSLGTGDITEAFF
j_call: TRBJ1-4; cdr3_length: 14; v_call: TRBV28; clone_size: NA; cdr3_aa: CASSFFATNEKLFF
j_call: TRBJ2-7; cdr3_length: 12; v_call: TRBV2; clone_size: NA; cdr3_aa: CASNQDTYEQYF
j_call: TRBJ2-5; cdr3_length: 13; v_call: TRBV18; clone_size: NA; cdr3_aa: CASSPRTEETQYF
j_call: TRBJ2-7; cdr3_length: 14; v_call: TRBV5-6; clone_size: NA; cdr3_aa: CASSLETGGLEQYF
j_call: TRBJ2-5; cdr3_length: 15; v_call: TRBV7-9; clone_size: NA; cdr3_aa: CASSPPRTSGETQYF
j_call: TRBJ2-3; cdr3_length: 12; v_call: TRBV2; clone_size: NA; cdr3_aa: CASRDRGDTQYF
j_call: TRBJ2-2; cdr3_length: 14; v_call: TRBV6-2/TRBV6-3; clone_size: NA; cdr3_aa: CASSWGQDTGELFF
j_call: TRBJ2-3; cdr3_length: 14; v_call: TRBV28; clone_size: NA; cdr3_aa: CASSETGRTDTQYF
j_call: TRBJ1-2; cdr3_length: 18; v_call: TRBV15; clone_size: NA; cdr3_aa: CATSRDEVSQGAGYGYTF
j_call: TRBJ2-3; cdr3_length: 13; v_call: TRBV2; clone_size: NA; cdr3_aa: CASKPSFLVTQYF
j_call: TRBJ1-2; cdr3_length: 13; v_call: TRBV15; clone_size: NA; cdr3_aa: CATRPTEIYGYTF
j_call: TRBJ2-3; cdr3_length: 14; v_call: TRBV7-3; clone_size: NA; cdr3_aa: CASSFTPGTDTQYF
j_call: TRBJ2-3; cdr3_length: 16; v_call: TRBV7-7; clone_size: NA; cdr3_aa: CASSLGSGPSTDTQYF
j_call: TRBJ1-5; cdr3_length: 15; v_call: TRBV19; clone_size: NA; cdr3_aa: CASRTGQISNQPQHF
j_call: TRBJ2-3; cdr3_length: 12; v_call: TRBV27; clone_size: few; cdr3_aa: CASSLSGGTQYF
j_call: TRBJ1-2; cdr3_length: 17; v_call: TRBV4-3; clone_size: NA; cdr3_aa: CASSQYKAGGTGYGYTF
j_call: TRBJ2-2; cdr3_length: 17; v_call: TRBV5-4; clone_size: NA; cdr3_aa: CASSLGTSRANTGELFF
j_call: TRBJ1-4; cdr3_length: 14; v_call: TRBV27; clone_size: NA; cdr3_aa: CASSFWGGNEKLFF
j_call: TRBJ1-2; cdr3_length: 14; v_call: TRBV24-1; clone_size: NA; cdr3_aa: CATSEATGGYGYTF
j_call: TRBJ1-6; cdr3_length: 17; v_call: TRBV5-1; clone_size: few; cdr3_aa: CASSLLPGGRYNSPLHF
j_call: TRBJ2-7; cdr3_length: 13; v_call: TRBV2; clone_size: NA; cdr3_aa: CAREGQGSDEQYF
j_call: TRBJ2-7; cdr3_length: 15; v_call: TRBV21-1; clone_size: NA; cdr3_aa: CASILIYYPSYEQYF
j_call: TRBJ2-5; cdr3_length: 16; v_call: TRBV21-1; clone_size: NA; cdr3_aa: CASSKGLAGDLETQYF
j_call: TRBJ2-3; cdr3_length: 16; v_call: TRBV27; clone_size: NA; cdr3_aa: CASSAKTGASTDTQYF
j_call: TRBJ2-5; cdr3_length: 13; v_call: TRBV7-6; clone_size: NA; cdr3_aa: CASGSGIKETQYF
j_call: TRBJ1-5; cdr3_length: 14; v_call: TRBV5-1; clone_size: NA; cdr3_aa: CASSPTGGDQPQHF
j_call: TRBJ2-2; cdr3_length: 17; v_call: TRBV7-6; clone_size: NA; cdr3_aa: CASSLEVVLAGDGELFF
j_call: TRBJ2-1; cdr3_length: 15; v_call: TRBV28; clone_size: few; cdr3_aa: CASNPAGGSYNEQFF
j_call: TRBJ1-1; cdr3_length: 14; v_call: TRBV7-9; clone_size: NA; cdr3_aa: CASSLGTGHTEAFF
j_call: TRBJ2-2; cdr3_length: 15; v_call: TRBV11-3; clone_size: NA; cdr3_aa: CASSLEGATTGELFF
j_call: TRBJ1-1; cdr3_length: 14; v_call: TRBV19; clone_size: NA; cdr3_aa: CASKEASRGTEAFF
j_call: TRBJ1-2; cdr3_length: 14; v_call: TRBV14; clone_size: NA; cdr3_aa: CASSYGQGRDGYTF
j_call: TRBJ1-4; cdr3_length: 16; v_call: TRBV19; clone_size: NA; cdr3_aa: CASSRKPGATNEKLFF
j_call: TRBJ2-3; cdr3_length: 16; v_call: TRBV5-1; clone_size: NA; cdr3_aa: CASTLAGVSSADTQYF
j_call: TRBJ1-1; cdr3_length: 15; v_call: TRBV28; clone_size: NA; cdr3_aa: CASSSPAGLSTEAFF
j_call: TRBJ1-2; cdr3_length: 15; v_call: TRBV4-3; clone_size: NA; cdr3_aa: CASSQGLSGAYGYTF
j_call: TRBJ2-5; cdr3_length: 15; v_call: TRBV6-1; clone_size: NA; cdr3_aa: CASSERWGEQETQYF
j_call: TRBJ2-7; cdr3_length: 14; v_call: TRBV7-2; clone_size: few; cdr3_aa: CASSLVPPVHEQYF
j_call: TRBJ2-7; cdr3_length: 14; v_call: TRBV7-2; clone_size: NA; cdr3_aa: CASSLVGTSGTQYF
j_call: TRBJ1-2; cdr3_length: 15; v_call: TRBV5-6; clone_size: NA; cdr3_aa: CASSMDSTPIYGYTF
j_call: TRBJ2-7; cdr3_length: 14; v_call: TRBV6-5; clone_size: NA; cdr3_aa: CASSYSAEAYEQYF
j_call: TRBJ2-1; cdr3_length: 14; v_call: TRBV4-2; clone_size: NA; cdr3_aa: CASSQDLGGDEQFF
j_call: TRBJ1-6; cdr3_length: 12; v_call: TRBV9; clone_size: NA; cdr3_aa: CASRTDNSPLHF
j_call: TRBJ2-7; cdr3_length: 15; v_call: TRBV27; clone_size: NA; cdr3_aa: CASSQPRDSPYEQYF
j_call: TRBJ1-3; cdr3_length: 17; v_call: TRBV3-1/TRBV3-2; clone_size: NA; cdr3_aa: CASSLGQGPRAGNTIYF
j_call: TRBJ2-7; cdr3_length: 18; v_call: TRBV7-2; clone_size: few; cdr3_aa: CASSTERAERKSSYEQYF
j_call: TRBJ2-3; cdr3_length: 16; v_call: TRBV29-1; clone_size: NA; cdr3_aa: CSVEELGLGVADTQYF
j_call: TRBJ1-3; cdr3_length: 15; v_call: TRBV6-5; clone_size: few; cdr3_aa: CASTEQGAPGNTIYF
j_call: TRBJ1-4; cdr3_length: 15; v_call: TRBV4-3; clone_size: NA; cdr3_aa: CASSHTTGANEKLFF
j_call: TRBJ1-1; cdr3_length: 13; v_call: TRBV7-9; clone_size: NA; cdr3_aa: CASSLTGNTEAFF
j_call: TRBJ1-1; cdr3_length: 17; v_call: TRBV30; clone_size: NA; cdr3_aa: CAWSVLGGGGTGLNSFF
j_call: TRBJ1-2; cdr3_length: 13; v_call: TRBV9; clone_size: once; cdr3_aa: CASSVEQNYGYTF
j_call: TRBJ2-1; cdr3_length: 11; v_call: TRBV5-1; clone_size: NA; cdr3_aa: CASSLSYEQFF
j_call: TRBJ2-2; cdr3_length: 17; v_call: TRBV4-3; clone_size: NA; cdr3_aa: CASSQEDRGDYTGELFF
j_call: TRBJ1-1; cdr3_length: 13; v_call: TRBV25-1; clone_size: NA; cdr3_aa: CASSGQGRGKAFF